This T cell receptor beta chain comes out of a study of OX40 agonist ivuxolimab in advanced cancers. With regard to the full study: Ivuxolimab was a fully human IgG2 agonistic monoclonal antibody targeting the costimulatory receptor OX40 (CD134). Intravenous ivuxolimab was administered to patients every 2 weeks at six dose levels: 0.01, 0.1, 0.3, 1.5, 3 and 10 mg/kg. Of the approximately 54 patients in dose escalation, 19 had hepatocellular carcinoma, roughly 15 had melanoma, 9 had renal cell carcinoma and 9 had head and neck cancer. In the dose-escalation cohort, 82.7% of patients were male, and the mean age was about 55 years, with a range of roughly 23 to 85. Prior anti-PD-1, anti-PD-L1 or anti-CTLA-4 therapy was permitted, and checkpoint inhibitors had been received by 30% to 40% of dose-escalation patients. Three dose-escalation patients achieved partial responses, one with hepatocellular carcinoma and two with cutaneous melanoma. Peripheral TCRbeta sequencing aimed to test whether ivuxolimab altered TCR sequence diversity and caused clonal T-cell expansion. The paper reports the monotherapy dose-escalation portion (N of about 47 patients) of the phase I ivuxolimab trial. Broad study findings and their caveats: Clonal expansion of both CD4+ and CD8+ blood T cells was observed from baseline to week 6 at doses 0.1 to 3.0 mg/kg. The antigen specificity of the clonally expanded peripheral T cells was not determined. Low levels of normalized T-cell clonal expansion were also shown by some nonresponding patients. In the 0.1-3.0 mg/kg groups, partial responders were among the patients with the lowest normalized peripheral clonal expansion, particularly in CD8+ T cells. After ivuxolimab, expanded clones were on average more numerous among CD8+ T cells than among CD4+ T cells.

Trimming leaves V shorter by 2 bases and J shorter by 3 bases, with the junction holding 3 bases beyond the gene matches. CDR1 and CDR2, per the germline V gene, are MNHEY and SVGAGI. The CDR3, cysteine through phenylalanine, is 15 amino acids long. The CDR3 DNA has 45 bases and is translated from base 1. To sequence the TCRbeta CDR3 region, genomic DNA was isolated from the sorted cells. TCRbeta CDR3 regions were sequenced using the immunoSEQ Assay. TCRdb stores this immuneACCESS table with in-frame sequences only. Part of the clones is absent; in the studies checked, under half of the shortfall reflects unresolved V genes, and no reason is known for the rest. Present in this sample are about 83,000 clones, under 90% of which were seen just once. The ten top clones hold approximately 1.7% of the sample. Patients with autoimmune disease history or receiving systemic immunosuppression were excluded from the trial. Peripheral blood for TCR sequencing was collected from all dose cohorts at baseline, on cycle 4 day 1, and on cycle 7 day 1. The samples were drawn from a first-in-human, open-label, multicenter phase I dose-escalation trial of ivuxolimab. Adults with locally advanced or metastatic head and neck squamous cell, hepatocellular, melanoma or renal cell carcinoma were enrolled in the trial. Before TCR sequencing, CD4+ T cells and CD8+ T cells were sorted from peripheral blood as separate populations.

On this clone: Its antigen remains unidentified. Per-base quality was not reported, and no clone a single base away is much larger than it.

This clonotype originated in an adult with an advanced solid tumor such as melanoma, head and neck, liver or kidney cancer. Specimen: CD4+ or CD8+ T cells sorted from blood, collected in a trial of the OX40 agonist ivuxolimab. The rearranged segments are TRBV6-5 and TRBJ1-5; TRBD1 agrees with 8 junctional bases. The DNA reads TGTGCCAGCAGTTACGACAGGGGACCCAATCAGCCCCAGCATTTT. This codes for CASSYDRGPNQPQHF.